This T cell receptor beta chain was observed in a study of blood T cell repertoires in COVID-19. Study background: From the United States, Italy and Spain came samples of acute and convalescent COVID-19. Sources were T cells, B-cell-depleted T cells, or PBMCs; the material itself was cDNA or gDNA.

This clone was seen a handful of times. In the original workflow: Reference gene primer amplification gave nucleated cell count estimates. Only in-frame clones appear in the TCRdb table, and some are missing; sequencing was by immunoSEQ multiplex PCR. V and J calls and clone size come straight from that table; D and trimming were deduced from the DNA. Here the sample spans fewer than 250,000 clones, roughly nine tenths being singletons. The CDR3 runs 14 residues. J lost 4 bases, V lost 5 bases, and 7 bases had no gene match. Germline V gives CDR1 SGHAT, CDR2 FQNNGV. The sequence came from a woman aged 65 to 85 with acute or convalescent COVID-19. V is TRBV11-2 and J is TRBJ2-7; the match to TRBD1 covers 8 bases. Material: peripheral blood. The CDR3 loop reads CASSGQGGGYEQYF. Here the CDR3 DNA reads TGTGCCAGCAGCGGACAGGGAGGCGGTTACGAGCAGTACTTC.